The clone carrying this T cell receptor (beta chain) came up many times. For the second PCR, which ran for about 7 to 12 cycles, a sample-barcoded 5' primer and a J-beta primer mix were used. TCRdb ran MiXCR on the 5' RACE reads and lists one entry per CDR3 protein. The repertoire has some 1.5 million distinct CDR3 sequences, 28% of them found once; the top ten carry 7.7%. The CDR3 spans 14 residues. The germline gives CDR1 SGHRS, CDR2 YFSETQ. Germline trimming cut 2 bases from V and 6 bases from J; bases unmatched to any gene: 3. This entry comes from a study of blood T cells in healthy people across ages.

The receptor comes from a woman between 25 and 40 years old in good health. The rearrangement uses TRBV5-1 and TRBJ2-5; 11 bases fit TRBD2. Material for sequencing was blood. The CDR3 DNA reads TGCGCCAGCAGCTTAACTAGCGGGGGTCAGACCCAGTACTTC. Translated, it gives CASSLTSGGQTQYF.